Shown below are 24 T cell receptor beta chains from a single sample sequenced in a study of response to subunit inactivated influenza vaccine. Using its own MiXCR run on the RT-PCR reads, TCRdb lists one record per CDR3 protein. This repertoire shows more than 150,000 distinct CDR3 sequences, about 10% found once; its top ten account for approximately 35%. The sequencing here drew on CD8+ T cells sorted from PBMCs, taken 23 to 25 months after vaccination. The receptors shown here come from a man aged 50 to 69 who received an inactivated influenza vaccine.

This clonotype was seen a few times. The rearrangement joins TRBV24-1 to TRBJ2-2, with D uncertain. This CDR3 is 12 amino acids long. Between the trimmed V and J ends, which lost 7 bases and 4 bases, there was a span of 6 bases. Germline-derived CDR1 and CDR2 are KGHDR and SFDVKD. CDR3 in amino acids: CATRTGTGELFF. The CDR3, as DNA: TGTGCCACCAGGACTGGCACCGGGGAGCTGTTTTTT.

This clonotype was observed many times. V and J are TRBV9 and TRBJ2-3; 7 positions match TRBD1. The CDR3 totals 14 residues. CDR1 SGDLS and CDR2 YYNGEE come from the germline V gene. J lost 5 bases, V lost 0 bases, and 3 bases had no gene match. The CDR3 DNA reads TGTGCCAGCAGCGTAGATCCAGGGGGAGATACGCAGTATTTT. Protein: CASSVDPGGDTQYF. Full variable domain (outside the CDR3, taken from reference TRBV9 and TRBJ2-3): DSGVTQTPKHLITATGQRVTLRCSPRSGDLSVYWYQQSLDQGLQFLIQYYNGEERAKGNILERFSAQQFPDLHSELNLSSLELGDSALYFCASSVDPGGDTQYFGPGTRLTVL.

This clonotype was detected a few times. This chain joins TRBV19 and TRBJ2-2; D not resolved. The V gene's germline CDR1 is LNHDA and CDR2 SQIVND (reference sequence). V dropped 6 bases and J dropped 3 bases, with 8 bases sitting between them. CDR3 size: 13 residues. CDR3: CASSWGYTGELFF. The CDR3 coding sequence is TGTGCCAGTAGCTGGGGATACACCGGGGAGCTGTTTTTT.

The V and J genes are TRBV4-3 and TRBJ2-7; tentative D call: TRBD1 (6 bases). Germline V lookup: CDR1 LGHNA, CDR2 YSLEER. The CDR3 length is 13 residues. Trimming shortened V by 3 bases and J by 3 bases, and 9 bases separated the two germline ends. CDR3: CASSQEQGYEQYF. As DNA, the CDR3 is TGCGCCAGCAGCCAGGAACAGGGCTACGAGCAGTACTTC.

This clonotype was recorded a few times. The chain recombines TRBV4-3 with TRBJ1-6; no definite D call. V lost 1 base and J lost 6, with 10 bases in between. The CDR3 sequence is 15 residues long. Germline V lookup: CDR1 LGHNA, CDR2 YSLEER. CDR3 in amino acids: CASSQVSWGNSPLHF. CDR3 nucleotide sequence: TGCGCCAGCAGCCAAGTCTCCTGGGGTAATTCACCCCTCCACTTT.

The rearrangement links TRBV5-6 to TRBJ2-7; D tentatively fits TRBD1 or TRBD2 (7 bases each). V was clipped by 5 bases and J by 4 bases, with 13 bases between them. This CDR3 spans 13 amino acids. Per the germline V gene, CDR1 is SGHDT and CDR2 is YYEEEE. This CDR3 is CASRGGTEYEQYF. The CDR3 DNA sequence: TGTGCCAGCAGGGGGGGGACAGAGTACGAGCAGTACTTC. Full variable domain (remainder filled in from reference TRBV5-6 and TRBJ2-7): DAGVTQSPTHLIKTRGQQVTLRCSPKSGHDTVSWYQQALGQGPQFIFQYYEEEERQRGNFPDRFSGHQFPNYSSELNVNALLLGDSALYLCASRGGTEYEQYFGPGTRLTVT.

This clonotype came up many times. The chain's CDR3 is CAISESPGLSYEQYF. The DNA of the CDR3 is TGTGCCATCAGTGAGTCGCCAGGGCTCTCCTACGAGCAGTACTTC. The rearrangement links TRBV10-3 to TRBJ2-7; D may be TRBD1 (5 bases). The CDR3 is 15 amino acids. Germline values: CDR1 ENHRY, CDR2 SYGVKD. Deletions cut 0 bases from V and 0 bases from J, with 9 bases between.

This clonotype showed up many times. CDR3 amino acids: CSVEIFSAGEIPSYEQYF. The CDR3 nucleotides are TGCAGCGTTGAAATATTTTCGGCAGGGGAAATCCCCTCCTACGAGCAGTACTTC. The V call is TRBV29-1, the J call TRBJ2-7; possible D gene TRBD1, 6 bases. V was clipped by 2 bases and J by 0 bases, with 23 bases between them. This CDR3 is 18 amino acids long. Germline assignment: CDR1 SQVTM and CDR2 ANQGSEA.

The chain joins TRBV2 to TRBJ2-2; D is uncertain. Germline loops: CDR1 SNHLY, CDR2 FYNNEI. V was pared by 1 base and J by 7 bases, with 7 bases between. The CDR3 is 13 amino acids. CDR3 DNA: TGTGCCAGCAGTGAAGGCTGGGGCGGGGAGCTGTTTTTT. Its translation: CASSEGWGGELFF.

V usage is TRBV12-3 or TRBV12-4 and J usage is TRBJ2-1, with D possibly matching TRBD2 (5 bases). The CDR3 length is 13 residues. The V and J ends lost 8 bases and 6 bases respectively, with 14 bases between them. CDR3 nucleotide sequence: TGTGCCAGCCGAACTAGTATGAGCAATGAGCAGTTCTTC. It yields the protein CASRTSMSNEQFF.

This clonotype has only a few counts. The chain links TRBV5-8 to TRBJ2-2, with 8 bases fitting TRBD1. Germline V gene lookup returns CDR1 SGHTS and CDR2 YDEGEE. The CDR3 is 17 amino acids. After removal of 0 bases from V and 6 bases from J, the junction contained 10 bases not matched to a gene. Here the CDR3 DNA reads TGTGCCAGCAGCTTGGATGAGTGGCAGGGGGCCTCCGGGGAGCTGTTTTTT. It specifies CASSLDEWQGASGELFF.

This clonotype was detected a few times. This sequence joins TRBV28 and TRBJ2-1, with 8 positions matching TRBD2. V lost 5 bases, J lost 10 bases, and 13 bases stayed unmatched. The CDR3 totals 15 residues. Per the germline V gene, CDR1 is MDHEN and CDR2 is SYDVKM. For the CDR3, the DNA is TGTGCCAGCAGTCCCTGGACTAGCTCGCAGACGGAGCAGTTCTTC. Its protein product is CASSPWTSSQTEQFF.

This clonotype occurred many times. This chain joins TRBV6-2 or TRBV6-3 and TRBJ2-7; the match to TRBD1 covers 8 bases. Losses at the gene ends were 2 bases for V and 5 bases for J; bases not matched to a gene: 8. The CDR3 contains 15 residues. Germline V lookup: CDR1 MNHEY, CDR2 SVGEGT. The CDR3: CASSYVWTGFNEQYF. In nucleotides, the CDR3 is TGTGCCAGCAGTTACGTTTGGACAGGGTTCAACGAGCAGTACTTC.

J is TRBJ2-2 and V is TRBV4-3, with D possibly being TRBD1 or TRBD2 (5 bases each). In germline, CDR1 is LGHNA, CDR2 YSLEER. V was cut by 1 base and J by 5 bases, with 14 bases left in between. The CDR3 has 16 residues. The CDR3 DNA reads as TGCGCCAGCAGCCAAGTATGGGGGAGCCGGACCGGGGAGCTGTTTTTT. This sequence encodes CASSQVWGSRTGELFF.

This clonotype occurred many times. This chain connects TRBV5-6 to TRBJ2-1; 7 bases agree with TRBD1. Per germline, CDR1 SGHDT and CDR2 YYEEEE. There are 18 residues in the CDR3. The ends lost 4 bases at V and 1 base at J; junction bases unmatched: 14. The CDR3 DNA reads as TGTGCCAGCAGCCCAGAATACAGGGGACCGCATTCCTACAATGAGCAGTTCTTC. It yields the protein CASSPEYRGPHSYNEQFF.

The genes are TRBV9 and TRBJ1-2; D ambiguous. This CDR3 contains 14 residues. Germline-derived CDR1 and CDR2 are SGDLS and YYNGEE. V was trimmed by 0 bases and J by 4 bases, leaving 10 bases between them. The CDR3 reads CASSVAAASYGYTF. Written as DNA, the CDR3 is TGTGCCAGCAGCGTAGCGGCAGCTAGCTATGGCTACACCTTC.

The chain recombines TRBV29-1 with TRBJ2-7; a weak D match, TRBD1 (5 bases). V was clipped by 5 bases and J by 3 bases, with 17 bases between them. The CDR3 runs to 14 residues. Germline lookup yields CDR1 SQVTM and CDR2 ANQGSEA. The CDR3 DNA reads TGCAGCGTTCTAGGGGTCGGCACTTACTACGAGCAGTACTTC. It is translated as CSVLGVGTYYEQYF.

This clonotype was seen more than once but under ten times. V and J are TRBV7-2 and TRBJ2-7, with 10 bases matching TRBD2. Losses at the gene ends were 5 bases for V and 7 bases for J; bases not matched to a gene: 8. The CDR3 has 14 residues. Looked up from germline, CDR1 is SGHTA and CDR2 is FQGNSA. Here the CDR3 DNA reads TGTGCCAGCAGCGCAATAGCGGGAGGTGAAGAGCAGTACTTC. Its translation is CASSAIAGGEEQYF.

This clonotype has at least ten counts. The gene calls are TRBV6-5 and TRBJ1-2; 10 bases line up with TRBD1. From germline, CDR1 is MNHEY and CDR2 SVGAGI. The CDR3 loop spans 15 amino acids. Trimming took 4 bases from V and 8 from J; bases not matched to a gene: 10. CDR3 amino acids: CASSLTGTGARGYTF. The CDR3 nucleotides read TGTGCCAGCAGTTTGACCGGGACAGGGGCTCGGGGCTACACCTTC.

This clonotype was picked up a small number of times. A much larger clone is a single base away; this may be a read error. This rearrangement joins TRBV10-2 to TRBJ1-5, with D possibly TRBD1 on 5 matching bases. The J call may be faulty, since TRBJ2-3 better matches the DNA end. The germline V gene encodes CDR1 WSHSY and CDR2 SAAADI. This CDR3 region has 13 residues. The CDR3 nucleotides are TGCGCCAGCAGTCAAGGGGTCAATCAGCCCCAGTATTTT. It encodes CASSQGVNQPQYF.

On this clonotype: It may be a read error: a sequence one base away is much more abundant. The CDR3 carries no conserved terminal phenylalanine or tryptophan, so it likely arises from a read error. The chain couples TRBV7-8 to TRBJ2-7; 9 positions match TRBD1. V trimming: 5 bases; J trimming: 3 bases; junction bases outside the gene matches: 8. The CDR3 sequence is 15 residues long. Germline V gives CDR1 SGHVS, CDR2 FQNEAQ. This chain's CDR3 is CASSPRGQGNYEQYL. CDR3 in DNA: TGTGCCAGCAGCCCGCGGGGACAGGGCAACTACGAGCAGTACCTC.

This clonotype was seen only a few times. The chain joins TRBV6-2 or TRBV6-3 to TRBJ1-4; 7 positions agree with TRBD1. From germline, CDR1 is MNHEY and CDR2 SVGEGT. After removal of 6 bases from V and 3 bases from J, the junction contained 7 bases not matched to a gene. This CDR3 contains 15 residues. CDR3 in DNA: TGTGCCAGCAGCTCAACGGGACAGCCTAATGAAAAACTGTTTTTT. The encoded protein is CASSSTGQPNEKLFF.

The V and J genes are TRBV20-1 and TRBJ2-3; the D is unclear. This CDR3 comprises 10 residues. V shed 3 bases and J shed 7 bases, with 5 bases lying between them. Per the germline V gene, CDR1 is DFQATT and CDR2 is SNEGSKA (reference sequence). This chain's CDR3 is CSASPNTQYF. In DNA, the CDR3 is TGCAGTGCTAGTCCAAATACGCAGTATTTT.

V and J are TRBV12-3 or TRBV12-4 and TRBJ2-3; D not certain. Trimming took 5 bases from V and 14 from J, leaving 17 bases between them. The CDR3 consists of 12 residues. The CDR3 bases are TGTGCCAGCAGTAACGACTCCTCCCCCCCGTATTTT. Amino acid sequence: CASSNDSSPPYF.